The rows below give T cell receptor beta chains drawn from one sample of a study of blood T cells in healthy people across ages. TCRdb independently ran MiXCR on the 5' RACE reads; one entry per CDR3 protein. The repertoire holds about 1 million distinct CDR3 sequences, with over 35% as singletons. The sequenced sample consisted of blood. The receptors originated from a woman aged 55-69 years in good health. Both conserved end residues are part of each CDR3. The D gene is left open where the match is weak. A row's size may be missing; if present it is once, few, many or a size class.

d_call | j_call | clone_size | cdr3_length | v_call | cdr3_nt | cdr3_aa
TRBD1 | TRBJ2-5 | NA | 17 | TRBV24-1 | TGTGCCACCCCAAGTACCCTGACTACAGGGGGCAGAGAGACCCAGTACTTC | CATPSTLTTGGRETQYF
NA | TRBJ2-3 | NA | 14 | TRBV6-5 | TGTGCCAGCGGGAGGGGGGTGGACACAGATACGCAGTATTTT | CASGRGVDTDTQYF
NA | TRBJ2-7 | NA | 17 | TRBV7-9 | TGTGCCAGCAGCTGGACGGGAGCCGGAGGGCCCTCCTACGAGCAGTACTTC | CASSWTGAGGPSYEQYF
NA | TRBJ2-1 | NA | 14 | TRBV10-1 | TGCGCCAGCAGTGGGAGACGGAAAAATAATGAGCAGTTCTTC | CASSGRRKNNEQFF
TRBD2 | TRBJ2-7 | NA | 17 | TRBV3-1 | TGTGCCAGCAGCCCTCGACTAGCGGGAGCCCTCTCCTGCGAGCAGTACTTC | CASSPRLAGALSCEQYF
TRBD1 | TRBJ2-7 | few | 15 | TRBV4-1 | TGCGCCAGCAGCCGGGGGACAGGGGGCAACTACGAGCAGTACTTC | CASSRGTGGNYEQYF
NA | TRBJ2-7 | NA | 15 | TRBV11-2 | TGTGCCAGCAGCTTAGATTTTGGGTCGCGGTACGAGCAGTACTTC | CASSLDFGSRYEQYF
NA | TRBJ1-1 | once | 15 | TRBV5-1 | TGCGCCAGCAGCTTGGTAGACAGGATGAACACTGAAGCTTTCTTT | CASSLVDRMNTEAFF
NA | TRBJ2-7 | NA | 14 | TRBV11-2 | TGTGCCAGCAGTTTATCCGGGACACTCTACGAGCAGTACTTC | CASSLSGTLYEQYF
NA | TRBJ2-7 | NA | 15 | TRBV5-6 | TGTGCCAGCAGCTTCTTTCTCAGTGTCTCCTACGAGCAGTACTTC | CASSFFLSVSYEQYF
TRBD2 | TRBJ2-5 | NA | 16 | TRBV5-4 | TGTGCCAGCAGCCGTGAACGCGGGAGGTTCTGGGAGACCCAGTACTTC | CASSRERGRFWETQYF
TRBD1 | TRBJ2-5 | few | 15 | TRBV14 | TGTGCCAGCAGCCAGCCGACAGGGGGACAAGAGACCCAGTACTTC | CASSQPTGGQETQYF
NA | TRBJ2-2 | NA | 15 | TRBV6-5 | TGTGCCAACAGTTACTTTCTAGCAAATACCGGGGAGCTGTTTTTT | CANSYFLANTGELFF
TRBD2 | TRBJ2-3 | NA | 17 | TRBV3-1 | TGTGCCAGCAGCCCCTGGACTAGCGGGACGTCCACAGATACGCAGTATTTT | CASSPWTSGTSTDTQYF
TRBD1 | TRBJ2-6 | few | 19 | TRBV4-2 | TGTGCCAGCAGCCAAGATCGAGTTCAGGGGGCGGGCGGGGCCAACGTCCTGACTTTC | CASSQDRVQGAGGANVLTF
NA | TRBJ2-1 | NA | 15 | TRBV7-9 | TGTGCCAGCAGCACCCCAGAGGTAGGGCGGGATGAGCAGTTCTTC | CASSTPEVGRDEQFF
TRBD1 | TRBJ2-7 | NA | 15 | TRBV6-5 | TGTGCCAGCAGTTACTCGAGGACAGGGGGCATGGAGCAGTACTTC | CASSYSRTGGMEQYF
NA | TRBJ2-1 | many | 15 | TRBV27 | TGTGCCAGCAGTTGGGTCGGAGCAGGGGGGGATGAGCAGTTCTTC | CASSWVGAGGDEQFF
TRBD2 | TRBJ2-7 | few | 15 | TRBV5-1 | TGCGCCAGCAGCCCGCCTACTAGCGCCGGGTACGAGCAGTACTTC | CASSPPTSAGYEQYF
NA | TRBJ2-7 | NA | 14 | TRBV28 | TGTGCCAGCAGTTTACACCTGACAGCTTACGAGCAGTACTTC | CASSLHLTAYEQYF
NA | TRBJ1-5 | few | 11 | TRBV20-1 | TGCAGTGCTAGGAGCGGGCAGCCCCAGCATTTT | CSARSGQPQHF
NA | TRBJ1-5 | NA | 14 | TRBV7-2 | TGTGCCAGCAGCTTACACAGGGTTGATCAGCCCCAGCATTTT | CASSLHRVDQPQHF
NA | TRBJ2-3 | few | 17 | TRBV12-3/TRBV12-4 | TGTGCCAGCAGTACACTCGGCAGGCCAAACACGGCAGATACGCAGTATTTT | CASSTLGRPNTADTQYF
TRBD2 | TRBJ2-7 | NA | 17 | TRBV28 | TGTGCCAGCAGTTTGGGCCTAGCGGGGGGCGTTACCTACGAGCAGTACTTC | CASSLGLAGGVTYEQYF
TRBD1 | TRBJ2-7 | NA | 14 | TRBV6-6 | TGTGCCAGCAGTACGACAGGGGGAACCTACGAGCAGTACTTC | CASSTTGGTYEQYF
NA | TRBJ2-5 | NA | 15 | TRBV4-2 | TGTGCCAGCAGCCAAGATGGGGAAAACCAAGAGACCCAGTACTTC | CASSQDGENQETQYF
NA | TRBJ2-1 | NA | 14 | TRBV10-2 | TGCGCCAGCCGGGAGGGGGCGCGATACAATGAGCAGTTCTTC | CASREGARYNEQFF
NA | TRBJ2-5 | once | 12 | TRBV28 | TGTACCAGCAGTGGCCTTCCAGAGACCCAGTACTTC | CTSSGLPETQYF
NA | TRBJ2-1 | NA | 16 | TRBV7-3 | TGTGCCAGCAGCCCGAGGCGCGGAGACTCCTACAATGAGCAGTTCTTC | CASSPRRGDSYNEQFF
NA | TRBJ2-1 | few | 16 | TRBV7-3 | TGTGCCAGCAGCTCCTCCCCCGACGGAACCTACAATGAGCAGTTCTTC | CASSSSPDGTYNEQFF
NA | TRBJ2-5 | NA | 13 | TRBV20-1 | TGCAGTGCTAGGCGAGGGAAGCAAGAGACCCAGTACTTC | CSARRGKQETQYF
TRBD2 | TRBJ2-5 | few | 14 | TRBV2 | TGTGCCAGCAGAAGTGAGCTAGCGGGGGAGACCCAGTACTTC | CASRSELAGETQYF
NA | TRBJ1-2 | many | 12 | TRBV7-9 | TGTGCCAGCAGCTTTGGGACGAGCGGCTACACCTTC | CASSFGTSGYTF
TRBD2 | TRBJ2-5 | NA | 16 | TRBV15 | TGTGCCACCAGCGGTAGACTAGCGGGAGTGGAAGAGACCCAGTACTTC | CATSGRLAGVEETQYF
NA | TRBJ2-1 | NA | 14 | TRBV3-1 | TGTGCCAGCAGCCGTCAGACTAGAACGGATGAGCAGTTCTTC | CASSRQTRTDEQFF
NA | TRBJ2-5 | NA | 13 | TRBV2 | TGTGCCAGCACCCTCCGGCCCACTGAGACCCAGTACTTC | CASTLRPTETQYF
NA | TRBJ2-2 | few | 14 | TRBV29-1 | TGCAGCGTTGAGACACCTCTTAGCACCGGGGAGCTGTTTTTT | CSVETPLSTGELFF
NA | TRBJ1-1 | NA | 15 | TRBV20-1 | TGCAGTACCGAATCGGCTAGAGACTTTGATAATGAAGCTTTCTTT | CSTESARDFDNEAFF
TRBD2 | TRBJ2-1 | few | 17 | TRBV10-3 | TGTGCCATCAGTGAGTCGATATCCGGACTAGCGGGAGGTGAGCAGTTCTTC | CAISESISGLAGGEQFF
NA | TRBJ1-4 | NA | 13 | TRBV15 | TGTGCCACCAGCAAAGCTGGACAGCCTCAACTGTTTTTT | CATSKAGQPQLFF
TRBD2 | TRBJ2-5 | NA | 15 | TRBV12-3/TRBV12-4 | TGTGCCAGCACCCCAGGCGGGAGCCGACAAGAGACCCAGTACTTC | CASTPGGSRQETQYF
TRBD2 | TRBJ2-1 | few | 14 | TRBV14 | TGTGCCAGCGTCGCCAGCGGGATGTACAATGAGCAGTTCTTC | CASVASGMYNEQFF
NA | TRBJ1-1 | once | 15 | TRBV5-1 | TGCGCCAGCAGCTTGTTCGGGACCGAGAACACTGAAGCTTTCTTT | CASSLFGTENTEAFF
NA | TRBJ2-3 | few | 13 | TRBV15 | TGTGCCACCATCGGCGGCCACACAGATACGCAGTATTTT | CATIGGHTDTQYF
NA | TRBJ2-5 | few | 18 | TRBV4-2 | TGTGCCAGCAGCCAAGACTCCCGGGACAACCCGTACCAAGAGACCCAGTACTTC | CASSQDSRDNPYQETQYF